These 8 T cell receptor beta chains came from one sample sequenced in a study of early T cells in non-severe SARS-CoV-2 infection. MiXCR was run by TCRdb on the 5' RACE reads, yielding one entry per CDR3 protein. The table lists about 48,000 distinct CDR3 sequences, 5.6% of them singletons, with about 5% in the top ten. Input material: whole blood. These receptors were obtained from an adult who was a healthcare worker with PCR-confirmed SARS-CoV-2 infection or an uninfected control (not recorded which).

This chain links TRBV5-4 with TRBJ1-4; TRBD1 agrees at 10 bases. The CDR3 covers 14 residues. In germline, CDR1 is SGHNT, CDR2 YYREEE (reference sequence). After removal of 6 bases from V and 6 bases from J, the junction contained 5 bases not matched to a gene. The DNA of the CDR3 is TGTGCCAGCACCGAAGGACAGGGGGATGAAAAACTGTTTTTT. It translates to CASTEGQGDEKLFF.

Turning to this clonotype: The junction departs from the called germline gene at one end, perhaps through a read error. The J gene is TRBJ2-5, the V gene TRBV9, with 7 nucleotides matching TRBD1. The V gene's germline CDR1 is SGDLS and CDR2 YYNGEE. This CDR3 is built from 14 residues. The CDR3 protein is CASSATGAGETQYF. DNA of the CDR3: TGCGCCAGCAGCGCCACAGGGGCCGGGGAGACCCAGTACTTC.

The chain couples TRBV7-2 to TRBJ2-3; 7 nucleotides align to TRBD2. The CDR3 covers 16 residues. Per germline, CDR1 SGHTA and CDR2 FQGNSA. V shed 3 bases and J 3 bases; nucleotides not matched to a gene: 9. The CDR3 bases are TGTGCCAGCAGCTTGGGTGCGACTAGCAAGACAGATACGCAGTATTTT. This codes for CASSLGATSKTDTQYF.

This clonotype came up many times. This chain links TRBV30 with TRBJ1-2; perhaps TRBD1 as D (5 bases). This CDR3 region has 13 residues. The germline V gene has CDR1 GTSNPN and CDR2 SVGIG (reference sequence). Deletions cut 2 bases from V and 6 bases from J, with 13 bases between. This CDR3 is CAWSRRAGHGYTF. The CDR3 nucleotides read TGTGCCTGGAGTCGCAGGGCGGGTCATGGCTACACCTTC.

J is TRBJ1-5 and V is TRBV20-1, with 7 bases aligning to TRBD1. V gave up 1 base and J gave up 2 bases; unmatched junction bases: 5. This CDR3 comprises 15 residues. The germline V gene encodes CDR1 DFQATT and CDR2 SNEGSKA (reference sequence). CDR3 residues: CSARVGTGGNQPQHF. The CDR3 region has the DNA TGCAGTGCTAGAGTAGGTACAGGGGGCAATCAGCCCCAGCATTTT.

This clonotype was detected ten times or more. This sequence joins TRBV18 and TRBJ2-1; 9 bases are a match to TRBD2. The CDR3 length is 17 residues. Germline V gives CDR1 KGHSH, CDR2 LQKENI. With 2 bases clipped from V and 6 bases from J, the junction kept 11 bases outside the gene matches. CDR3 amino acids: CASSPGTSLRDRNEQFF. CDR3 nucleotide sequence: TGTGCCAGCTCACCAGGGACTAGCCTACGGGATCGCAATGAGCAGTTCTTC.

There are a few counts of this clonotype. The chain carries TRBV27 and TRBJ1-6, with 7 bases fitting TRBD1. CDR3 length: 16 residues. Germline values: CDR1 MNHEY, CDR2 SMNVEV (reference sequence). After removal of 5 bases from V and 3 bases from J, the junction contained 7 bases not matched to a gene. CDR3 in amino acids: CASSPRGQSYNSPLHF. The CDR3, as DNA: TGTGCCAGCAGTCCCCGGGGACAGAGCTATAATTCACCCCTCCACTTT.

This clonotype has a count of ten or more. V is TRBV20-1 and J is TRBJ1-6; D possibly corresponds to TRBD1 (5 bases). V lost 0 bases and J 0 bases, leaving 15 bases between the germline ends. CDR3 length: 18 amino acids. From germline, CDR1 is DFQATT and CDR2 SNEGSKA (reference sequence). In DNA, the CDR3 is TGCAGTGCTAGAGACGGGCCAGGGCTTCGCTCCTATAATTCACCCCTCCACTTT. Protein sequence: CSARDGPGLRSYNSPLHF.